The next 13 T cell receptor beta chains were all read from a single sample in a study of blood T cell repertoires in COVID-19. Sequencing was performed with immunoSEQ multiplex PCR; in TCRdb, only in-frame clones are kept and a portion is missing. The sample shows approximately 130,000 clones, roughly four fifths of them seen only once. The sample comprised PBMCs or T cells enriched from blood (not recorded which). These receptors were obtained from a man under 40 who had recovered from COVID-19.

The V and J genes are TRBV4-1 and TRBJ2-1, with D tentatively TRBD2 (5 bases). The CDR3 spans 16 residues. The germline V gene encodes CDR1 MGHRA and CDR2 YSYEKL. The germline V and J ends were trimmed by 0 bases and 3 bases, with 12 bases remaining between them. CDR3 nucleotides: TGCGCCAGCAGCCAAGATTGGCGGGCAAGCTACAATGAGCAGTTCTTC. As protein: CASSQDWRASYNEQFF.

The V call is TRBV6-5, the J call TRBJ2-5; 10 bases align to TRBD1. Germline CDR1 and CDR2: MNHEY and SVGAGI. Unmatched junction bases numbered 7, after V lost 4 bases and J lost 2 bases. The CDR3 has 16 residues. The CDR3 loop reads CASSSRDRGQQETQYF. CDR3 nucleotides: TGTGCCAGCAGTTCCCGAGACAGGGGGCAGCAAGAGACCCAGTACTTC.

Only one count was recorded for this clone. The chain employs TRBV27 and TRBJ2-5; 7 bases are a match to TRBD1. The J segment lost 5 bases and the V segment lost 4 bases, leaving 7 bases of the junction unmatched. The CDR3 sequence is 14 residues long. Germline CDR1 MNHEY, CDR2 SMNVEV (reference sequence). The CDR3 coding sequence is TGTGCCAGCAGTTCGACAGGGCGGTTGGAGACCCAGTACTTC. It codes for CASSSTGRLETQYF.

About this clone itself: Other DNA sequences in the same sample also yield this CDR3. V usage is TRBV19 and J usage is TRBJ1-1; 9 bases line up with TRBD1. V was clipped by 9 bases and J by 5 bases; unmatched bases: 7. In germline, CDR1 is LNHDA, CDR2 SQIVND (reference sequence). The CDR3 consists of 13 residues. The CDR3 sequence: CASSRDRDTEAFF. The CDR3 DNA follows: TGTGCCAGCTCTCGGGACAGGGATACTGAAGCTTTCTTT.

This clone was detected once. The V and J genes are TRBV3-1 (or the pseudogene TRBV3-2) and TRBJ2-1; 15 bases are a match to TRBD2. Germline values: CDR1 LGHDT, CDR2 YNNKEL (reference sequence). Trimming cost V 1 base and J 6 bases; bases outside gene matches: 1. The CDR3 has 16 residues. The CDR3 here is CASSQGTSGRGNEQFF. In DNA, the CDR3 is TGTGCCAGCAGCCAAGGGACTAGCGGGAGGGGCAATGAGCAGTTCTTC.

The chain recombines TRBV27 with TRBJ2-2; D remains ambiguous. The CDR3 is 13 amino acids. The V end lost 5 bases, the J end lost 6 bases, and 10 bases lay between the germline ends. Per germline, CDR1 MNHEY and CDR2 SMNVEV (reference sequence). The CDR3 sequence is CASSIDIPGELFF. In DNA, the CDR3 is TGTGCCAGCAGTATTGACATCCCCGGGGAGCTGTTTTTT.

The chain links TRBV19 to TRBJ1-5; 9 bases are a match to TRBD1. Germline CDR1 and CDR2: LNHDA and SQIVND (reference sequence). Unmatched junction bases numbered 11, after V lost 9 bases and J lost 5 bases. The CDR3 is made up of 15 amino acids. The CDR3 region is CASQTVWTGDQPQHF. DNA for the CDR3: TGTGCCAGCCAAACCGTATGGACAGGGGATCAGCCCCAGCATTTT.

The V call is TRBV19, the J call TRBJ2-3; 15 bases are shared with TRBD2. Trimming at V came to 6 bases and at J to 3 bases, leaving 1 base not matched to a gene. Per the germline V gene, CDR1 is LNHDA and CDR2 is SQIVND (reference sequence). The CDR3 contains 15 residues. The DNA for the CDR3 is TGTGCCAGTAGGGGACTAGCGGGAGGAACAGATACGCAGTATTTT. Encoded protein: CASRGLAGGTDTQYF. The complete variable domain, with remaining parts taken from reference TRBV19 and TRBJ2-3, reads DGGITQSPKYLFRKEGQNVTLSCEQNLNHDAMYWYRQDPGQGLRLIYYSQIVNDFQKGDIAEGYSVSREKKESFPLTVTSAQKNPTAFYLCASRGLAGGTDTQYFGPGTRLTVL.

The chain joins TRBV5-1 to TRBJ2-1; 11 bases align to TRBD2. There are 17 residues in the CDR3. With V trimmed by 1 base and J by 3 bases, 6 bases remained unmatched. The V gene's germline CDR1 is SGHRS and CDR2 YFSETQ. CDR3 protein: CASSLLGTSGIYNEQFF. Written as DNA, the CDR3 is TGCGCCAGCAGCTTGCTCGGGACTAGCGGAATCTACAATGAGCAGTTCTTC.

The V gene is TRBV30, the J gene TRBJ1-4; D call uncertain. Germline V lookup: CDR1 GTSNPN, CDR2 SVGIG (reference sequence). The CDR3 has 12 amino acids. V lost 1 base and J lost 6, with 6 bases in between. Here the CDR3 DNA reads TGTGCCTGGAGTGCCCTCGATGAAAAACTGTTTTTT. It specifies CAWSALDEKLFF. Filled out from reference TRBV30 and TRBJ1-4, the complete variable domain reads SQTIHQWPATLVQPVGSPLSLECTVEGTSNPNLYWYRQAAGRGLQLLFYSVGIGQISSEVPQNLSASRPQDRQFILSSKKLLLSDSGFYLCAWSALDEKLFFGSGTQLSVL.

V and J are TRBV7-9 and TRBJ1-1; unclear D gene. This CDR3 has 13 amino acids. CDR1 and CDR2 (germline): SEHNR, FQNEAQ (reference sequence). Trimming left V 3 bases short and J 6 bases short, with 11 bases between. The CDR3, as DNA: TGTGCCAGCAGCTTGGAGGGTGGGTCTGAAGCTTTCTTT. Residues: CASSLEGGSEAFF.

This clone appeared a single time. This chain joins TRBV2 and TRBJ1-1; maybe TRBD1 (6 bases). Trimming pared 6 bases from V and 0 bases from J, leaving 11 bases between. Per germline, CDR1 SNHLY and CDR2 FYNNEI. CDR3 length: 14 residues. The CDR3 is CASRTQGMNTEAFF. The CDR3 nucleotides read TGTGCCAGCAGGACACAGGGAATGAACACTGAAGCTTTCTTT.

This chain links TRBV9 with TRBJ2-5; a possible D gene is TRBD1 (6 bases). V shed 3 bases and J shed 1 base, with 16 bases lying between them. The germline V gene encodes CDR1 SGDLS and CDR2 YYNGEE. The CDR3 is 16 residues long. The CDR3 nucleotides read TGTGCCAGCAGCGCGTCCTCTCTGACAGGCCAAGAGACCCAGTACTTC. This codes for CASSASSLTGQETQYF.